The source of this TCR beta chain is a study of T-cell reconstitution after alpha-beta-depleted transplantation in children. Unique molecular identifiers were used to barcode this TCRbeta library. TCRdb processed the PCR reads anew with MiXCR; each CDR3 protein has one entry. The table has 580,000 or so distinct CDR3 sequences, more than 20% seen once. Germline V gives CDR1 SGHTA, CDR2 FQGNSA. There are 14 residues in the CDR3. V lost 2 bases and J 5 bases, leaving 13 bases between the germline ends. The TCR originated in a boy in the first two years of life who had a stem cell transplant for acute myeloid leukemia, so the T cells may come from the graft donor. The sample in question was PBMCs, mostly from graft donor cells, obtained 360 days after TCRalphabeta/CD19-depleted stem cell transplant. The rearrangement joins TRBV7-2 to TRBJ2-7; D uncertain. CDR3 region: CASSLRWVLDEQYF. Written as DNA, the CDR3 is TGTGCCAGCAGCTTAAGGTGGGTCCTGGACGAGCAGTACTTC. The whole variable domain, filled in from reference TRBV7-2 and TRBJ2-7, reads GAGVSQSPSNKVTEKGKDVELRCDPISGHTALYWYRQSLGQGLEFLIYFQGNSAPDKSGLPSDRFSAERTGGSVSTLTIQRTQQEDSAVYLCASSLRWVLDEQYFGPGTRLTVT.